One T cell receptor beta chain is described in this entry. Its antigen remains unidentified. TCRdb recomputed calls from the reads with MiXCR, one row per CDR3 protein. This sample has about 120,000 distinct CDR3 sequences, with about 33% found just once. This sample is part of a study of T cell repertoires in cytomegalovirus infection. Study as a whole: Recently identified HLA-C-restricted CMV epitopes were among the peptides used. Signatures in public TCR beta sequences pointed to both CMV infection and matching HLA type.

Germline V gives CDR1 DFQATT, CDR2 SNEGSKA (reference sequence). The V gene end was trimmed by 0 bases and the J gene end by 6 bases; junction bases not matched to a gene: 9. The CDR3 consists of 16 residues. Study outcomes and limitations: Carriers of CMV and the relevant HLA type were discriminated by public TCR beta frequency. The ex vivo response showed dominance by HLA-C-restricted CMV-specific TCR beta clonotypes.

J is TRBJ1-5 and V is TRBV20-1; TRBD1 agrees at 9 bases. The clonotype was recovered from a human donor in good health (CMV status not recorded). Some clones in this sample may be carry-over from other donors' samples. Sequencing used CD8+ T cells from cultured PBMCs, obtained from culture after CMV antigen stimulation. CDR3 region: CSARERGTGIGQPQHF. For the CDR3, the DNA is TGCAGTGCTAGAGAGAGAGGGACAGGGATCGGTCAGCCCCAGCATTTT.